This TCR beta chain was sequenced in a study of blood T cell repertoires in COVID-19. This clone was observed once. Germline CDR1 is MNHEY and CDR2 is SVGAGI. CDR3 length: 16 amino acids. V was pared by 4 bases and J by 4 bases, with 4 bases of the junction left unmatched. Authors' processing steps: Reference gene primers were amplified, and this amplification served to estimate nucleated cell counts. Some clones are missing from TCRdb's copy, which holds only in-frame ones; the method was immunoSEQ multiplex PCR. V and J calls and clone size are as listed in that table; D and trimming were resolved from the DNA. Here the sample spans about 150,000 clones, 75% to 85% being singletons.

V usage is TRBV6-5 and J usage is TRBJ2-1; TRBD2 matches 13 bases. The source of this sequence is a human donor with acute or convalescent COVID-19. The donor label of this sample is uncertain. Sequencing was done on a sample of peripheral blood. The CDR3 spells CASSSGLAGPYNEQFF. The DNA for the CDR3 is TGTGCCAGCAGTTCGGGACTAGCGGGGCCTTACAATGAGCAGTTCTTC.